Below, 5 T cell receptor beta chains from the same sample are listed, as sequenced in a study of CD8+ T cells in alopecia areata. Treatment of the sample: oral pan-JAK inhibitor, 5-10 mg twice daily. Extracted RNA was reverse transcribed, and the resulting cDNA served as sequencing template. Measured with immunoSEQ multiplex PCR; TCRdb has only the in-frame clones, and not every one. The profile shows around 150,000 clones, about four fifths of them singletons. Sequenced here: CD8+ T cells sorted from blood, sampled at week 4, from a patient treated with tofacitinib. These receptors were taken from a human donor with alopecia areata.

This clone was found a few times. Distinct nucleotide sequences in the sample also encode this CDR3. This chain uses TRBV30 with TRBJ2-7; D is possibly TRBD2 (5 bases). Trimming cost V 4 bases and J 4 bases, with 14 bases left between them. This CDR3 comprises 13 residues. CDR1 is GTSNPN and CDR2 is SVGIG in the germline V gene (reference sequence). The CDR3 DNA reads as TGTGCCTGGAATGAGGGATTGGGGTACGAGCAGTACTTC. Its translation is CAWNEGLGYEQYF.

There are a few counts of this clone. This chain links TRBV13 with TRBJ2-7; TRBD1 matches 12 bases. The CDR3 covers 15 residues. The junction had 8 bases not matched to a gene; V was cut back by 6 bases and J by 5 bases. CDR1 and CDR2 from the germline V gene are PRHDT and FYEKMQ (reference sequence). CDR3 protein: CASRLGGQGAHEQYF. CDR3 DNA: TGTGCCAGCAGACTTGGGGGACAGGGGGCCCACGAGCAGTACTTC.

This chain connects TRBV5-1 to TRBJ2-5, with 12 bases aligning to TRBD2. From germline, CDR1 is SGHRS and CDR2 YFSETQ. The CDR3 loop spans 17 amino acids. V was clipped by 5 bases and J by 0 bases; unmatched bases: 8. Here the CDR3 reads CASRNRLAGVYQETQYF. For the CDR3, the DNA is TGCGCCAGCAGAAACCGACTAGCGGGGGTGTACCAAGAGACCCAGTACTTC.

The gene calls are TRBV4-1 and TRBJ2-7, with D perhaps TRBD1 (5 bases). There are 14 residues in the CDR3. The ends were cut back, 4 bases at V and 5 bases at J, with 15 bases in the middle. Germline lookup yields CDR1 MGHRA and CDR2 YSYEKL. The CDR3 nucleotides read TGCGCCAGCAGCCCGGTCCAAGGGGTGCACGAGCAGTACTTC. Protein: CASSPVQGVHEQYF.

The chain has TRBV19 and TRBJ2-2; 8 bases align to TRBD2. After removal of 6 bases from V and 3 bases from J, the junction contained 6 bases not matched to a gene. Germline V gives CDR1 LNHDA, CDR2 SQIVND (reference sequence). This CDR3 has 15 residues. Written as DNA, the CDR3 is TGTGCCAGTAGCCTGGGACTAGTTCACACCGGGGAGCTGTTTTTT. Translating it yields CASSLGLVHTGELFF. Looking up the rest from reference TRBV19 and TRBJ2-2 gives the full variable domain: DGGITQSPKYLFRKEGQNVTLSCEQNLNHDAMYWYRQDPGQGLRLIYYSQIVNDFQKGDIAEGYSVSREKKESFPLTVTSAQKNPTAFYLCASSLGLVHTGELFFGEGSRLTVL.